This T cell receptor (beta chain) was sequenced for a study of cytomegalovirus exposure and HLA in healthy donors. Whole-study context: The approximately 120 validation repertoires were reported in a later analysis to have been generated on the same platform as the roughly 680 first-cohort repertoires.

The CDR3 covers 14 residues. In germline, CDR1 is SQVTM, CDR2 ANQGSEA. J was trimmed by 4 bases and V by 3 bases; bases with no gene match: 5. The data were produced by immunoSEQ multiplex PCR, yet TCRdb's version contains in-frame clones alone and is incomplete. The sample lists about 200,000 clones; roughly 88% were seen once. As concerns this clone: Its specificity is unknown.

The study, taken as a whole, reports: Cytomegalovirus-associated TCR beta chains were listed, numbering some 180. In vitro experiments confirmed that three CMV-associated chains were specific for CMV antigens. Subsequent analysis showed first-cohort TCR clusters tending to co-occur in some 110 validation repertoires.

This clonotype originated in a woman aged 25 to 39 in good health and CMV-seropositive. This chain uses TRBV29-1 with TRBJ2-1; 8 bases agree with TRBD2. Sequencing was carried out using PBMCs. DNA for the CDR3: TGCAGCGTTGACGAGGTAGCGGGGTACAATGAGCAGTTCTTC. This codes for CSVDEVAGYNEQFF.